What follows describes a single TCR beta chain. The data are from a study of blood T cell repertoires in COVID-19. Study at large: Samples representing acute and convalescent COVID-19 were sourced from the United States, Italy and Spain. T cells, B-cell-depleted T cells, or PBMCs supplied cDNA or gDNA.

The protocol was immunoSEQ multiplex PCR, while the TCRdb copy is restricted to in-frame clones and leaves out a portion. This sample has more than 90,000 clones; about nine tenths occur once, and the top ten carry 17%. The CDR3 length is 15 residues. The germline V gene has CDR1 SGHVS and CDR2 FNYEAQ. Trimming removed 0 bases from V and 4 bases from J; junction bases left unmatched: 6. This sequence originates from a man aged 50-60 years with acute or convalescent COVID-19. Sequencing input: peripheral blood. The genes are TRBV7-6 and TRBJ2-7; TRBD2 agrees at 7 bases. The CDR3 sequence is CASSLASWGGYEQYF. The CDR3 region has the DNA TGTGCCAGCAGCTTAGCGTCGTGGGGAGGGTACGAGCAGTACTTC. Complete variable domain (other parts from reference TRBV7-6 and TRBJ2-7): GAGVSQSPRYKVTKRGQDVALRCDPISGHVSLYWYRQALGQGPEFLTYFNYEAQQDKSGLPNDRFSAERPEGSISTLTIQRTEQRDSAMYRCASSLASWGGYEQYFGPGTRLTVT.